This entry features one TCR beta chain sequence. What it binds is not known. The PCR was carried out with 60 Vbeta primers and 13 Jbeta primers. Source study methods: There were about 80 million unique TCR beta chains by a later count, and approximately 10 million of them were shared. Repertoires were generated with immunoSEQ multiplex PCR, while TCRdb's copy carries only in-frame clones and drops some. That table furnishes V, J and clone size, whereas the DNA furnished D and trimming. This sample has 150,000 or so clones, with roughly four fifths found just once. This record comes from a study of cytomegalovirus exposure and HLA in healthy donors. Whole-study findings and limits: As was reported, the HLA-A and HLA-B alleles of most subjects were accurately predicted from TCR beta sequences.

V lost 3 bases and J 5 bases, leaving 14 bases between the germline ends. The V gene's germline CDR1 is SGDLS and CDR2 YYNGEE. CDR3 length: 14 residues. The chain uses TRBV9 and TRBJ1-1, with D tentatively TRBD1 (5 bases). Sequenced input: PBMCs. This TCR was recovered from a man younger than 35 in good health and CMV-seropositive. The CDR3 loop reads CASSAQSGGTEAFF. The CDR3 DNA reads TGTGCCAGCAGCGCGCAGTCCGGGGGGACTGAAGCTTTCTTT.